This TCR beta chain was sequenced in a study of T cell changes during pregnancy in multiple sclerosis. The CDR3 covers 15 residues. The V gene's germline CDR1 is SGHVS and CDR2 FQNEAQ. The ends lost 3 bases at V and 3 bases at J; junction bases unmatched: 5. Sequencing used immunoSEQ multiplex PCR; TCRdb keeps in-frame clones, though not all of them. The sample lists approximately 85,000 clones, just over 90% seen once, with roughly 2.5% in the top ten. The receptor comes from a female donor with multiple sclerosis, enrolled in a pregnancy study. The rearrangement joins TRBV7-8 to TRBJ2-5; 9 nucleotides agree with TRBD1. The material was peripheral blood, obtained in the first trimester of pregnancy. The chain's CDR3 is CASSFTGTGKETQYF. Here the CDR3 DNA reads TGTGCCAGCAGCTTCACCGGGACAGGGAAAGAGACCCAGTACTTC. Full variable domain (remainder filled in from reference TRBV7-8 and TRBJ2-5): GAGVSQSPRYKVAKRGQDVALRCDPISGHVSLFWYQQALGQGPEFLTYFQNEAQLDKSGLPSDRFFAERPEGSVSTLKIQRTQQEDSAVYLCASSFTGTGKETQYFGPGTRLLVL.